This T cell receptor (beta chain) was identified during a study of T cell responses to AZD1222 COVID-19 vaccine. Trimming left V 4 bases short and J 7 bases short, with 20 bases between. CDR1 and CDR2 from the germline V gene are SGHRS and YFSETQ. The CDR3 has 15 residues. Overall study results and limits: Most donors were white British and more were female, and clonal diversity was possibly underestimated. Only six or seven AZD1222 recipients tested seropositive at baseline. Two AZD1222 administrations were followed by greater Spike-specific TCR breadth and depth.

Remarks on this clone: Its target is unknown.

Clones were read by immunoSEQ multiplex PCR, and TCRdb kept only the in-frame ones, dropping some. Seen here are some 100,000 clones, 80% to 95% observed once, and the top ten hold less than 4%. It was second doses at about 4 or about 12 weeks that were pooled. This specimen consisted of peripheral blood, obtained 28 days after the second AZD1222 dose. This TCR derives from an adult who received the AZD1222 COVID-19 vaccine. The V and J genes are TRBV5-1 and TRBJ1-1, with TRBD1 as a possible D gene (6 bases). Here the CDR3 DNA reads TGCGCCAGCAGCGAAGCTAGATGGGGGGCAGGTGAAGCTTTCTTT. Residues: CASSEARWGAGEAFF.